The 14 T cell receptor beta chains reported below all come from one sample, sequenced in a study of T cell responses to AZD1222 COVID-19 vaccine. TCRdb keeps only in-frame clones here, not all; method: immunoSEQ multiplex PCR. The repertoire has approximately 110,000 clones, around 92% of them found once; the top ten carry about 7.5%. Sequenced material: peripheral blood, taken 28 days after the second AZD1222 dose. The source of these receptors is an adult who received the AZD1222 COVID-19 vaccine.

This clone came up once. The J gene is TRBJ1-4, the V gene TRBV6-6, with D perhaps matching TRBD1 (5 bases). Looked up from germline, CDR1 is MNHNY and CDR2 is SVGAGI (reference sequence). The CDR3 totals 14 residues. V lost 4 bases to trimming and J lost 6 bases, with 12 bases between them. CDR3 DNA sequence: TGTGCCAGCAGTTCACTTAGGGGTGATGAAAAACTGTTTTTT. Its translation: CASSSLRGDEKLFF.

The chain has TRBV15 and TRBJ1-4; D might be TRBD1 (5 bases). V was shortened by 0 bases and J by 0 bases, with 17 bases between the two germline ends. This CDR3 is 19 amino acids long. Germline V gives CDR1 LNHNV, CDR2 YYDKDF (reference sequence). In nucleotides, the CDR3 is TGTGCCACCAGCAGAGATCTAGGCAGGGCAGGAACAACTAATGAAAAACTGTTTTTT. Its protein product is CATSRDLGRAGTTNEKLFF.

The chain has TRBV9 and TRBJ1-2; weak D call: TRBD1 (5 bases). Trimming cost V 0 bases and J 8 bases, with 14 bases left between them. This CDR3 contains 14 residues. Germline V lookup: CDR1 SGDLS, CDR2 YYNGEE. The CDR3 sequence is CASSVVLSSGGYTF. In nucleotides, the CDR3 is TGTGCCAGCAGCGTAGTTCTGAGTTCAGGGGGCTACACCTTC.

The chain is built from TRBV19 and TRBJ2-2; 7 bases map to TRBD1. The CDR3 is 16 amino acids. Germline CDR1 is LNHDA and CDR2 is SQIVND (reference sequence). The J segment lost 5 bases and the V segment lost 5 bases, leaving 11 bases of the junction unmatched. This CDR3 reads CASSFLDRETTGELFF. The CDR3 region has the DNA TGTGCCAGTAGTTTCCTAGACAGGGAAACAACCGGGGAGCTGTTTTTT.

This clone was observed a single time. The CDR3 nucleotides read TGTGCCAGCAGTTACCTGGACAGGGGGGCAGATACGCAGTATTTT. Translated: CASSYLDRGADTQYF. The V and J genes are TRBV28 and TRBJ2-3; 10 bases fit TRBD1. The germline V gene has CDR1 MDHEN and CDR2 SYDVKM. CDR3 size: 15 residues. V lost 4 bases, J lost 4 bases, and 5 bases stayed unmatched.

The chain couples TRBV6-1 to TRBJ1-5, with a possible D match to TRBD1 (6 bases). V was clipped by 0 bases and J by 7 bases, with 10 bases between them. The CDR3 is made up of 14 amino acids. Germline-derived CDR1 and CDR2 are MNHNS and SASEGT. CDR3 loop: CASSEALGGQPQHF. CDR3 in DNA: TGTGCCAGCAGTGAAGCGCTGGGGGGCCAGCCCCAGCATTTT.

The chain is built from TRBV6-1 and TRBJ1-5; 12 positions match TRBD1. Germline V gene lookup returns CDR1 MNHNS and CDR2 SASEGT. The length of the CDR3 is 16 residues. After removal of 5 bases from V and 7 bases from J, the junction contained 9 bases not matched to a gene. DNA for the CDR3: TGTGCCAGCAGTCAAGATTACGGGACAGGGGGCCAGCCCCAGCATTTT. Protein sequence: CASSQDYGTGGQPQHF.

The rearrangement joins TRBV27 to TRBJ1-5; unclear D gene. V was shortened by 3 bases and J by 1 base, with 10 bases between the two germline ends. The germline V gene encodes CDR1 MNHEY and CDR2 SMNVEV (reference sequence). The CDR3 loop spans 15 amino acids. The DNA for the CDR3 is TGTGCCAGCAGTTTGGTCAGACCAAGCAATCAGCCCCAGCATTTT. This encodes CASSLVRPSNQPQHF.

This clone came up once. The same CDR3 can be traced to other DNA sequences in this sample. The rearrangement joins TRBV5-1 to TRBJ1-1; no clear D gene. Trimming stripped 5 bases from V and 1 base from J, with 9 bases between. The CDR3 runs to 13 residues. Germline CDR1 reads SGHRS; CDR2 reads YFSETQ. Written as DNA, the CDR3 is TGCGCCAGCAGTTTGAGAGAGAACACTGAAGCTTTCTTT. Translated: CASSLRENTEAFF.

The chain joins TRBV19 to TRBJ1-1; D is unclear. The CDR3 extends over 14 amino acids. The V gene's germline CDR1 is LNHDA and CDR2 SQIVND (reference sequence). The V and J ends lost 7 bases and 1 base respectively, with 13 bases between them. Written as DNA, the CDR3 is TGTGCCAGTAAAAGGGATTTGGCGAACACTGAAGCTTTCTTT. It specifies CASKRDLANTEAFF.

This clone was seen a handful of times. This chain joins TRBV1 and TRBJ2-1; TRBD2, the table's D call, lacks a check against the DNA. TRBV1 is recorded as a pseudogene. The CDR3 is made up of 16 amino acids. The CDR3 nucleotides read TGCACCAGCAGCCAGGGACTAGCATCCCAAATTTACGAGCAGTTCTTC. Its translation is CTSSQGLASQIYEQFF.

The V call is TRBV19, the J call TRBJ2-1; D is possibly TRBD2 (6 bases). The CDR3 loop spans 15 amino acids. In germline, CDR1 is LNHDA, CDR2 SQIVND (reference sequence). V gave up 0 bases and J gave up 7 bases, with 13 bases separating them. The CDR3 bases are TGTGCCAGTAGTATAGACCGGGACTGGTGGAATGAGCAGTTCTTC. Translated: CASSIDRDWWNEQFF.

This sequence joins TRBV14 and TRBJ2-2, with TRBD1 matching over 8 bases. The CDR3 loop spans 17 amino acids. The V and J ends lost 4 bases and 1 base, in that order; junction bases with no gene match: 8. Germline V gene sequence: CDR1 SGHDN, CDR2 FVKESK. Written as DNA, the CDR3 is TGTGCCAGCAGCCGTCTAGCAGGGGGCCGGAACACCGGGGAGCTGTTTTTT. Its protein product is CASSRLAGGRNTGELFF.

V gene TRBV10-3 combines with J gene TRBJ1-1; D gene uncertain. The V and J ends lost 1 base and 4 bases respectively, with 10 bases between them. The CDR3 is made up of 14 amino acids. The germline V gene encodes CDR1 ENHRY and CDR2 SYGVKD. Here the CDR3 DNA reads TGTGCCATCAGTGAGTTTGAGGCTAGCACTGAAGCTTTCTTT. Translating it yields CAISEFEASTEAFF.